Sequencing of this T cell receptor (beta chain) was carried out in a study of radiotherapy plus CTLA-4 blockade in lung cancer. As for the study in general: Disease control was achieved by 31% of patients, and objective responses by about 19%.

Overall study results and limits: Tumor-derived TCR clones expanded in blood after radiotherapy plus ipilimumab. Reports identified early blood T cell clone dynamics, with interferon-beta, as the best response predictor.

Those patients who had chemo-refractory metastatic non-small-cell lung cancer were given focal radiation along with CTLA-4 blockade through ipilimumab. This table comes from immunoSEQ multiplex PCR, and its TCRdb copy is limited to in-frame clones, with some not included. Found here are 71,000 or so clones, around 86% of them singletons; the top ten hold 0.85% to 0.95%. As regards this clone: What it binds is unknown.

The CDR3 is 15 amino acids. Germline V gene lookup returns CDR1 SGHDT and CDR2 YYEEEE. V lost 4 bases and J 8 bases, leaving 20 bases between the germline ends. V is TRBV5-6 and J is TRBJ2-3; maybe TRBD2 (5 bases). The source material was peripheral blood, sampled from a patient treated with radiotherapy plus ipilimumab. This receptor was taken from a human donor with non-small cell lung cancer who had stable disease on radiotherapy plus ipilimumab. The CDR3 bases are TGTGCCAGCAGCCCGGACTTAGGGCCCAGGCCTACGCAGTATTTT. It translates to CASSPDLGPRPTQYF.